This T cell receptor beta chain emerged from a study of T cell changes during pregnancy in multiple sclerosis. Produced via immunoSEQ multiplex PCR; TCRdb's table is partial and in-frame only. The table has tens of thousands of clones, 91% seen once; the top ten hold about 0.95%. The V end was cut by 1 base, the J end by 2 bases, with 9 bases between. The CDR3 contains 16 residues. Germline CDR1 and CDR2: SGHTA and FQGNSA. The receptor was derived from a female donor with multiple sclerosis, enrolled in a pregnancy study. This rearrangement joins TRBV7-2 to TRBJ2-6; weak D call: TRBD2 (5 bases). The sequenced sample was peripheral blood, obtained before pregnancy. The CDR3 here is CASSLDGGAGANVLTF. CDR3 nucleotide sequence: TGTGCCAGCAGCTTAGATGGAGGCGCTGGGGCCAACGTCCTGACTTTC.